This entry lists 6 T cell receptor beta chains sequenced from one sample in a study of tumor-infiltrating lymphocytes in primary liver carcinoma. The investigators made TCR beta cDNA from 400 to 500 ng total RNA, using a constant-region primer. Libraries of TCR beta came from three nested multiplex PCR rounds with slightly modified ARM-PCR. The opening two PCR rounds, around 10 cycles each, paired TRBV1-TRBV30 forward primers with a C-beta reverse primer. One entry per CDR3 protein, called by TCRdb with MiXCR from the multiplex PCR reads. The profile covers roughly 78,000 distinct CDR3 sequences, with 60% to 80% appearing a single time and about 13% taken by the ten largest. Scientists recovered RNA and DNA together from roughly 20-30 mg of unsorted bulk tissue. Material for sequencing was liver tumor tissue from sampling region 4. Documented subset: tumor region T4, right-lateral pole. Receptors originate from a woman aged 55-70 years with primary liver carcinoma and hepatitis B virus infection.

With regard to this clonotype: Being one base from a much bigger clone, this may be a read error. The genes are TRBV28 and TRBJ2-7; TRBD1 is a possible D gene (6 bases). Germline CDR1 reads MDHEN; CDR2 reads SYDVKM. The CDR3 extends over 14 amino acids. CDR3 sequence reads: CAGSLYQGNREQYF. CDR3 nucleotides: TGTGCCGGCAGTTTGTATCAGGGGAATCGCGAGCAGTACTTC.

This clonotype was observed once. Because it lacks the conserved phenylalanine or tryptophan at the end, this CDR3 is likely a read error. The chain employs TRBV13 and TRBJ1-1, with 8 nucleotides matching TRBD1. After removal of 2 bases from V and 4 bases from J, the junction contained 12 bases not matched to a gene. Germline lookup yields CDR1 PRHDT and CDR2 FYEKMQ (reference sequence). The CDR3 spans 17 residues. The CDR3, as DNA: TGTGCCAGCAGCTTACCCCAGGGGGCCCTCATGAGCACTGAAGCTTTCATT. Translated: CASSLPQGALMSTEAFI.

Remarks on this clonotype: Relative to the germline gene, one junction end is altered; a read error may explain this. This chain links TRBV11-2 with TRBJ2-3; 9 bases match TRBD1. Germline-derived CDR1 and CDR2 are SGHAT and FQNNGV. CDR3 length: 17 residues. The CDR3 sequence is CASSLHRGRTCTDTQYF. The CDR3 nucleotides are TGTGCCAGCAGCCTTCACAGGGGGCGAACCTGTACAGATACTCAGTATTTT.

As regards this clonotype: The germline gene is not matched at one end of the junction; a read error may be the cause. The rearrangement links TRBV6-1 to TRBJ1-2; a weak D match, TRBD1 (5 bases). The CDR3 runs 15 residues. Germline V gives CDR1 MNHNS, CDR2 SASEGT. This CDR3 reads CTSGEADSGSYGYTF. DNA of the CDR3: TGTACCAGCGGTGAAGCGGACTCAGGGTCCTATGGCTACACCTTC.

This clonotype was picked up one time. The conserved final phenylalanine or tryptophan is absent from the CDR3, which likely points to a read error. This chain uses TRBV29-1 with TRBJ2-2; 7 bases align to TRBD2. Germline V CDR1 and CDR2: SQVTM, ANQGSEA. CDR3 size: 14 residues. This chain's CDR3 is CIVEETSRTGELFL. DNA of the CDR3: TGCATCGTTGAAGAGACTAGCCGGACCGGGGAGCTGTTTCTT.

Worth noting for this clonotype: It may be a read error: a sequence one base away is much more abundant. The gene calls are TRBV6-4 and TRBJ2-3, with 10 bases that match TRBD2. From germline, CDR1 is MRHNA and CDR2 SNTAGT. The CDR3 is made up of 15 amino acids. The CDR3 DNA is TGTGCCAGCAGTGACAACCTAGCGGGAGTAGATACGCGGTATTTT. Translated: CASSDNLAGVDTRYF.